This entry lists 25 T cell receptor beta chains sequenced from one sample in a study of shared clonotypes between healthy human individuals. Assay used: immunoSEQ multiplex PCR; TCRdb lists only in-frame clones, some missing. This sample has about a million clones, with roughly 80% found just once. Sequenced input: memory CD4+ T cells sorted from blood. Documented subset: CD45RA-negative fraction. These receptors all stem from a man between 18 and 29 years old in good health.

The chain uses TRBV5-1 and TRBJ2-7; D assignment may be TRBD1 or TRBD2 (5 bases each). Germline lookup yields CDR1 SGHRS and CDR2 YFSETQ. The V end lost 0 bases, the J end lost 2 bases, and 15 bases lay between the germline ends. CDR3 size: 16 residues. The CDR3 spells CASSLGDLRATYEQYF. CDR3 sequence (DNA): TGCGCCAGCAGCTTGGGGGACCTTCGGGCCACCTACGAGCAGTACTTC.

This clone has only one observation. The chain recombines TRBV30 with TRBJ2-1, with TRBD2 matching over 8 bases. There are 17 residues in the CDR3. The V gene end was trimmed by 3 bases and the J gene end by 0 bases; junction bases not matched to a gene: 10. Germline CDR1 and CDR2: GTSNPN and SVGIG (reference sequence). CDR3 protein: CAWSSVSAGGSYNEQFF. The CDR3 nucleotides read TGTGCCTGGAGCTCCGTTTCTGCGGGGGGCTCCTACAATGAGCAGTTCTTC.

J is TRBJ2-5 and V is TRBV19; D gene uncertain. The CDR3 has 14 residues. Deletions cut 3 bases from V and 1 base from J, with 9 bases between. The germline CDR1 and CDR2 sequences are LNHDA and SQIVND (reference sequence). In DNA, the CDR3 is TGTGCCAGTAGTATGATCGGAATCCAAGAGACCCAGTACTTC. The encoded protein is CASSMIGIQETQYF.

The V gene is TRBV5-1, the J gene TRBJ2-1, with 9 bases aligning to TRBD2. The CDR3 is made up of 15 amino acids. The germline V gene encodes CDR1 SGHRS and CDR2 YFSETQ. Trimming removed 4 bases from V and 9 bases from J; junction bases left unmatched: 11. The CDR3 DNA reads TGCGCCAGCAGCCCGGGGACTAGCTCGGTCGCTGAGCAGTTCTTC. Its protein product is CASSPGTSSVAEQFF.

The chain combines TRBV7-2 with TRBJ1-4; D possibly corresponds to TRBD1 (5 bases). This CDR3 contains 15 residues. Trimming left V 1 base short and J 4 bases short, with 10 bases between. Germline V gives CDR1 SGHTA, CDR2 FQGNSA. This CDR3 is CASSLGIGVNEKLFF. The DNA of the CDR3 is TGTGCCAGCAGCTTAGGTATAGGGGTTAATGAAAAACTGTTTTTT.

The V and J genes are TRBV4-1 and TRBJ1-4; no reliable D call. The ends were cut back, 8 bases at V and 3 bases at J, with 13 bases in the middle. The CDR3 loop spans 14 amino acids. Per the germline V gene, CDR1 is MGHRA and CDR2 is YSYEKL. CDR3 nucleotides: TGCGCCAGCGGTGGCACTGCGGCTAATGAAAAACTGTTTTTT. This sequence encodes CASGGTAANEKLFF.

Only one count was recorded for this clone. The CDR3: CASSLRSGGLTDTQYF. CDR3 nucleotides: TGTGCCAGCAGCTTACGTAGCGGGGGGTTGACAGATACGCAGTATTTT. V and J are TRBV5-6 and TRBJ2-3; TRBD2 matches 10 bases. The CDR3 sequence is 16 residues long. J gave up 3 bases and V 2 bases, and 6 bases lay outside the gene matches. Germline V gives CDR1 SGHDT, CDR2 YYEEEE.

This chain links TRBV2 with TRBJ1-2, with D possibly being TRBD1 (5 bases). Germline assignment: CDR1 SNHLY and CDR2 FYNNEI. Trimming shortened V by 6 bases and J by 0 bases, and 11 bases separated the two germline ends. This CDR3 has 14 amino acids. CDR3 loop: CASRNTGSNYGYTF. The CDR3 bases are TGTGCCAGCAGGAACACAGGATCTAACTATGGCTACACCTTC.

This sequence joins TRBV14 and TRBJ2-3; 14 nucleotides line up with TRBD2. This CDR3 comprises 15 residues. V dropped 5 bases and J dropped 5; count of bases not matched to a gene: 3. Germline V gene lookup returns CDR1 SGHDN and CDR2 FVKESK. DNA for the CDR3: TGTGCCAGCAGCAAGGGACTAGCGGGAGTAGATACGCAGTATTTT. It translates to CASSKGLAGVDTQYF.

V is TRBV7-9 and J is TRBJ1-1; D is perhaps TRBD1 (5 bases). The CDR3 runs 13 residues. The ends were cut back, 2 bases at V and 6 bases at J, with 10 bases in the middle. CDR1 is SEHNR and CDR2 is FQNEAQ in the germline V gene (reference sequence). CDR3 protein: CASSLSGSAEAFF. The CDR3, as DNA: TGTGCCAGCAGCTTATCAGGGTCGGCTGAAGCTTTCTTT.

This chain uses TRBV6-6 with TRBJ2-7; 8 bases match TRBD1. CDR3 length equals 15 residues. V gave up 2 bases and J gave up 5 bases; unmatched junction bases: 8. The germline V gene has CDR1 MNHNY and CDR2 SVGAGI (reference sequence). For the CDR3, the DNA is TGTGCCAGCAGTTACCAGGTGACAGGGGCCAACGAGCAGTACTTC. This translates into CASSYQVTGANEQYF.

The chain employs TRBV10-3 and TRBJ1-1; no definite D call. Germline CDR1 reads ENHRY; CDR2 reads SYGVKD. The V end lost 4 bases, the J end lost 4 bases, and 13 bases lay between the germline ends. The CDR3 is 14 amino acids. The CDR3 loop reads CAISASAPTTEAFF. The CDR3 DNA follows: TGTGCCATCAGTGCTTCGGCTCCTACCACTGAAGCTTTCTTT.

This clone was counted between two and nine times. The chain carries TRBV9 and TRBJ1-3, with D maybe TRBD1 (5 bases). The CDR3 totals 16 residues. The V end was cut by 3 bases, the J end by 0 bases, with 13 bases between. Germline-derived CDR1 and CDR2 are SGDLS and YYNGEE. CDR3 DNA: TGTGCCAGCAGCGCGGGACGCGTCAGCTCTGGAAACACCATATATTTT. Translation: CASSAGRVSSGNTIYF.

The chain couples TRBV11-2 to TRBJ2-5, with D possibly being TRBD1 (7 bases). The CDR3 has 16 amino acids. CDR1 is SGHAT and CDR2 is FQNNGV in the germline V gene. The germline V and J ends were trimmed by 2 bases and 1 base, with 14 bases remaining between them. The CDR3 protein is CASSLSLQGGQETQYF. For the CDR3, the DNA is TGTGCCAGCAGCTTATCATTGCAGGGGGGCCAAGAGACCCAGTACTTC.

The chain uses TRBV5-4 and TRBJ1-2; a weak D match, TRBD1 (5 bases). CDR1 SGHNT and CDR2 YYREEE come from the germline V gene (reference sequence). Trimming took 3 bases from V and 4 from J, leaving 16 bases between them. CDR3 size: 15 residues. The CDR3, as DNA: TGTGCCAGCAGCTGGGGCCGGGCCGACTTCTATGGCTACACCTTC. This codes for CASSWGRADFYGYTF.

The chain combines TRBV5-1 with TRBJ2-5; a weak D match, TRBD1 (5 bases). Germline assignment: CDR1 SGHRS and CDR2 YFSETQ. V was cut by 1 base and J by 2 bases, with 9 bases left in between. This CDR3 contains 14 residues. This CDR3 reads CASSLPGPQETQYF. The CDR3 coding sequence is TGCGCCAGCAGCTTGCCAGGGCCTCAAGAGACCCAGTACTTC.

The chain has TRBV21-1 and TRBJ1-5; no check of the table's D call, TRBD1, against the DNA was made. TRBV21-1 is termed a pseudogene. This CDR3 is 16 amino acids long. CDR3 bases: TGTGCCAGCAGCAAAAGGGGGACAGGGGGCTGGCAGCCCCAGCATTTT. Translated, it gives CASSKRGTGGWQPQHF.

This clone was counted once. The V and J genes are TRBV18 and TRBJ2-5; D perhaps matches TRBD1 (6 bases). V shed 2 bases and J shed 5 bases, with 18 bases lying between them. This CDR3 has 16 amino acids. Per germline, CDR1 KGHSH and CDR2 LQKENI. The CDR3 region has the DNA TGTGCCAGCTCACCAACGACAGGTCAGGGTCTGGAGACCCAGTACTTC. Its translation: CASSPTTGQGLETQYF.

This clone was found a few times. V usage is TRBV30 and J usage is TRBJ1-2; the D is unclear. Per the germline V gene, CDR1 is GTSNPN and CDR2 is SVGIG (reference sequence). The CDR3 length is 13 residues. Trimming shortened V by 2 bases and J by 4 bases, and 11 bases separated the two germline ends. As DNA, the CDR3 is TGTGCCTGGAGTTACAAATCGGGCTATGGCTACACCTTC. Residues: CAWSYKSGYGYTF.

This chain joins TRBV5-4 and TRBJ1-5, with 12 nucleotides matching TRBD1. J lost 7 bases, V lost 4 bases, and 6 bases had no gene match. The germline gives CDR1 SGHNT, CDR2 YYREEE (reference sequence). The CDR3 has 15 amino acids. The CDR3 is CASSQGQGASQPQHF. Here the CDR3 DNA reads TGTGCCAGCAGCCAGGGACAGGGGGCGTCCCAGCCCCAGCATTTT.

This clone was seen a few times. This rearrangement joins TRBV5-1 to TRBJ1-1, with D maybe TRBD1 (5 bases). CDR3 length equals 15 residues. The ends were cut back, 2 bases at V and 1 base at J, with 12 bases in the middle. Germline loops: CDR1 SGHRS, CDR2 YFSETQ. The CDR3: CASSLSPDTNTEAFF. For the CDR3, the DNA is TGCGCCAGCAGCTTAAGTCCGGACACGAACACTGAAGCTTTCTTT.

J is TRBJ2-7 and V is TRBV7-2, with 12 positions matching TRBD2. This CDR3 is built from 16 residues. V trimming: 5 bases; J trimming: 4 bases; junction bases outside the gene matches: 9. Germline V gene sequence: CDR1 SGHTA, CDR2 FQGNSA. The CDR3 DNA sequence: TGTGCCAGCAGCCCCCGGGCTAGCGGGAGGGTTTACGAGCAGTACTTC. Its translation is CASSPRASGRVYEQYF.

This chain connects TRBV15 to TRBJ1-6, with 7 bases that match TRBD1. The germline V gene encodes CDR1 LNHNV and CDR2 YYDKDF (reference sequence). The CDR3 consists of 17 residues. Losses at the gene ends were 2 bases for V and 5 bases for J; bases not matched to a gene: 9. CDR3 sequence (DNA): TGTGCCACCAGCAGACCTCCCTGGGGGACAGATAATTCACCCCTCCACTTT. Its protein product is CATSRPPWGTDNSPLHF. The complete variable domain, with remaining parts taken from reference TRBV15 and TRBJ1-6, reads DAMVIQNPRYQVTQFGKPVTLSCSQTLNHNVMYWYQQKSSQAPKLLFHYYDKDFNNEADTPDNFQSRRPNTSFCFLDIRSPGLGDTAMYLCATSRPPWGTDNSPLHFGNGTRLTVT.

This chain connects TRBV5-1 to TRBJ2-2; D may match TRBD1 or TRBD2 (7 bases each). This CDR3 contains 16 residues. Trimming pared 3 bases from V and 4 bases from J, leaving 16 bases between. In germline, CDR1 is SGHRS, CDR2 YFSETQ. The chain's CDR3 is CASSWRQGGSTGELFF. The CDR3, as DNA: TGCGCCAGCAGCTGGAGACAGGGAGGGTCCACCGGGGAGCTGTTTTTT.

The rearrangement joins TRBV19 to TRBJ2-2, with TRBD1 matching 9 bases. The CDR3 is 15 residues long. The germline V gene encodes CDR1 LNHDA and CDR2 SQIVND (reference sequence). Unmatched junction bases numbered 3, after V lost 3 bases and J lost 4 bases. The CDR3 sequence is CASSIGTGITGELFF. The DNA of the CDR3 is TGTGCCAGTAGTATCGGGACAGGGATCACCGGGGAGCTGTTTTTT.